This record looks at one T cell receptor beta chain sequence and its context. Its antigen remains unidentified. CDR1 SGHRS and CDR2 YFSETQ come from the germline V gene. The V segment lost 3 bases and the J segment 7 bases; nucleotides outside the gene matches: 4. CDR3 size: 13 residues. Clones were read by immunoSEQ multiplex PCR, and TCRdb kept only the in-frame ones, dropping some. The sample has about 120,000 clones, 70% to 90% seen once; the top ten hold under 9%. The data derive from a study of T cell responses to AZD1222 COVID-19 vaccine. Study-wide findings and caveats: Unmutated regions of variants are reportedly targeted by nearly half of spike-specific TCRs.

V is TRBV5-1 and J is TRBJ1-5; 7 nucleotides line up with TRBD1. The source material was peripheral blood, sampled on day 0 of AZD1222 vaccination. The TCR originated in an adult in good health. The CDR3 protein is CASSSRGEQPQHF. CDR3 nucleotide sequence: TGCGCCAGCAGCTCCAGGGGGGAGCAGCCCCAGCATTTT.